This T cell receptor (beta chain) was profiled in a study of technical replicates of blood from a few donors. The length of the CDR3 is 13 residues. The germline V gene encodes CDR1 SGHTS and CDR2 YDEGEE. V lost 6 bases to trimming and J lost 3 bases, with 12 bases between them. Sequencing used immunoSEQ multiplex PCR; TCRdb keeps in-frame clones, though not all of them. The sample shows approximately 87,000 clones, 94% of them seen only once. Sample: T cells isolated from PBMCs. The source is a human donor in good health. The chain links TRBV5-8 to TRBJ1-1; a weak D match, TRBD1 (5 bases). CDR3 in DNA: TGTGCCAGCACTTCGAGGGACTACACTGAAGCTTTCTTT. Translation gives CASTSRDYTEAFF. The variable domain in full, completed from reference TRBV5-8 and TRBJ1-1, reads EAGVTQSPTHLIKTRGQQATLRCSPISGHTSVYWYQQALGLGLQFLLWYDEGEERNRGNFPPRFSGRQFPNYSSELNVNALELEDSALYLCASTSRDYTEAFFGQGTRLTVV.